The 7 T cell receptor beta chains reported below all come from one sample, sequenced in a study of a mutant IDH1 vaccine in newly diagnosed glioma. Stated time point: week 23, last vaccination. Every single dose of the vaccine, 300 ug of mutant IDH1 20-mer peptide, came with topical imiquimod. Some clones are missing from TCRdb's copy, which holds only in-frame ones; the method was immunoSEQ multiplex PCR. The sample gives 77,000 or so clones, 85% to 90% of which show up once; around 0.73% is in the top ten. These receptors' antigens are unknown. This sample comprised PBMCs, obtained from a glioma patient whose treatment included an IDH1 peptide vaccine. All receptors come from a woman aged 50 to 65 with glioma.

The V call is TRBV30, the J call TRBJ2-3; D possibly uses TRBD1 or TRBD2 (6 bases each). CDR3 length: 15 residues. Germline loops: CDR1 GTSNPN, CDR2 SVGIG (reference sequence). Trimming cost V 3 bases and J 5 bases, with 18 bases left between them. Written as DNA, the CDR3 is TGTGCCTGGAGCCGCACGGGGGCGCCGAGAGATACGCAGTATTTT. Its protein is CAWSRTGAPRDTQYF.

V gene TRBV27 combines with J gene TRBJ1-4; 8 bases match TRBD1. J was trimmed by 2 bases and V by 5 bases; bases with no gene match: 7. Germline V CDR1 and CDR2: MNHEY, SMNVEV (reference sequence). The CDR3 extends over 16 amino acids. CDR3 loop: CASSQRQGRTNEKLFF. The CDR3 coding sequence is TGTGCCAGCAGTCAAAGACAGGGGCGTACTAATGAAAAACTGTTTTTT.

The gene calls are TRBV10-1 and TRBJ2-7; tentative D call: TRBD2 (5 bases). Germline V gene data show CDR1 as WNHNN and CDR2 as SYGVQD (reference sequence). V was cut by 0 bases and J by 10 bases, with 13 bases left in between. This CDR3 has 13 amino acids. CDR3 loop: CASSESVREVQYF. The CDR3 region has the DNA TGCGCCAGCAGTGAGTCAGTGAGGGAAGTCCAGTACTTC.

The chain carries TRBV28 and TRBJ1-1, with no clear D. This CDR3 is 11 amino acids long. Germline-derived CDR1 and CDR2 are MDHEN and SYDVKM. V was pared by 3 bases and J by 7 bases, with 6 bases between. CDR3: CASSLTDEAFF. CDR3 in DNA: TGTGCCAGCAGTTTGACCGATGAAGCTTTCTTT.

The chain couples TRBV29-1 to TRBJ1-1; D call uncertain. CDR3 length: 13 residues. Germline CDR1 is SQVTM and CDR2 is ANQGSEA. V was cut by 7 bases and J by 4 bases, with 16 bases left in between. Here the CDR3 DNA reads TGCAGCGCTCTCGGCCACTCGAGCACTGAAGCTTTCTTT. Its protein is CSALGHSSTEAFF.

The chain is built from TRBV5-6 and TRBJ1-5; D remains ambiguous. Per germline, CDR1 SGHDT and CDR2 YYEEEE. The ends were cut back, 2 bases at V and 0 bases at J, with 9 bases in the middle. The CDR3 totals 15 residues. CDR3: CASSLKGYSNQPQHF. The CDR3 region has the DNA TGTGCCAGCAGCTTAAAGGGATATAGCAATCAGCCCCAGCATTTT.

The chain joins TRBV27 to TRBJ1-1, with 9 bases matching TRBD1. Germline V lookup: CDR1 MNHEY, CDR2 SMNVEV (reference sequence). The CDR3 runs to 13 residues. With 6 bases clipped from V and 7 bases from J, the junction kept 6 bases outside the gene matches. The CDR3 is CASRRDRGDEAFF. The DNA for the CDR3 is TGTGCCAGCAGAAGAGACAGGGGGGATGAAGCTTTCTTT.